What follows is one TCR beta chain and its context. Its antigen is unknown. This sample was included in a study of shared clonotypes between healthy human individuals. Findings and limits, study-wide: It was the few donors that limited the genetic and exposure-history diversity represented.

The assay was immunoSEQ multiplex PCR, and TCRdb's table has in-frame clones only and misses some. The sample includes 470,000 or so clones, around 80% of them seen just once. The sequenced sample consisted of PBMCs. The receptor comes from a woman aged 40 to 50 in good health. Some clones in this sample may be carry-over from other donors' samples.

The CDR3: CSVEGSGSYNEQFF. The DNA for the CDR3 is TGCAGCGTTGAAGGTAGCGGATCCTACAATGAGCAGTTCTTC. The V call is TRBV29-1, the J call TRBJ2-1, with a possible D match to TRBD2 (6 bases). The germline gives CDR1 SQVTM, CDR2 ANQGSEA. The CDR3 length is 14 residues. Trimming shortened V by 1 base and J by 1 base, and 8 bases separated the two germline ends.